This T cell receptor (beta chain) was captured in a study of response to subunit inactivated influenza vaccine. Study findings and constraints: Researchers suggested that each seasonal influenza vaccination recruits few new T cells.

TCRdb processed the RT-PCR reads anew with MiXCR; each CDR3 protein has one entry. Of 600,000 to 850,000 distinct CDR3 sequences in the sample, around 15% are singletons; the top ten hold 7.5% to 9%. As for this clonotype: The antigen is undetermined.

Sequenced here: PBMCs from blood, sampled 14 to 15 days before vaccination. The sequence came from a man in his forties or fifties who received an inactivated influenza vaccine.

CDR3 loop: CASSFRTGGANTEAFF. The CDR3 DNA sequence: TGTGCCAGCAGCTTCCGGACAGGGGGTGCGAACACTGAAGCTTTCTTT. This chain connects TRBV7-9 to TRBJ1-1; 10 bases line up with TRBD1. This CDR3 contains 16 residues. From germline, CDR1 is SEHNR and CDR2 FQNEAQ (reference sequence). V dropped 3 bases and J dropped 1; count of bases not matched to a gene: 5.